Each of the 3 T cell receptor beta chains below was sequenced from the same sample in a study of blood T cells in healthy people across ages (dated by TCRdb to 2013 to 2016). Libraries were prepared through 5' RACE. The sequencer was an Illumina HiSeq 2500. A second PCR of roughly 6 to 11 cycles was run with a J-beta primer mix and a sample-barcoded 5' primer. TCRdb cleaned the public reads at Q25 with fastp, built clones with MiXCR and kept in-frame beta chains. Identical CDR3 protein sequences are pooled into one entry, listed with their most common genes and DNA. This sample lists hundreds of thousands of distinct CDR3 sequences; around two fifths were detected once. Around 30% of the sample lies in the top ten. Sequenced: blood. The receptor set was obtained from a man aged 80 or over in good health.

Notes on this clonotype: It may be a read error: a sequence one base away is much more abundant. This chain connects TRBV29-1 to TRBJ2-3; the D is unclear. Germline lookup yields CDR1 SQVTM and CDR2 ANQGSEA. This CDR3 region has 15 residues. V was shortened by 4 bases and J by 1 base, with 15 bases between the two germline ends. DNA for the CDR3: TGCAGCGTTGTTATTGTGGGCGTGGGCACAGATACGCAGTATTTT. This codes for CSVVIVGVGTDTQYF.

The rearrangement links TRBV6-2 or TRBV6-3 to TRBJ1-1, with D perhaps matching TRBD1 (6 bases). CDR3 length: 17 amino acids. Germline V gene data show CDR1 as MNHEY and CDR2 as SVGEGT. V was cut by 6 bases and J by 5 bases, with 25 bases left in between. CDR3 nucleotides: TGTGCCAGCAGCCCAGGCCGGGGGCGCAAGGAAGGGACTGAAGCTTTCTTT. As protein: CASSPGRGRKEGTEAFF.

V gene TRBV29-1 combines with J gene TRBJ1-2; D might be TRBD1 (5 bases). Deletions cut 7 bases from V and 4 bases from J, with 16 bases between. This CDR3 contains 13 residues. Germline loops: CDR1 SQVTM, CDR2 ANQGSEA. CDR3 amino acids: CSAVRDGVYGYTF. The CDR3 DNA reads TGCAGCGCTGTCCGGGACGGGGTCTATGGCTACACCTTC.